Sequencing of this T cell receptor beta chain was carried out in a study of OX40 agonist ivuxolimab in advanced cancers. Autoimmune disease history or systemic immunosuppression was exclusionary. At cycle 4 day 1, cycle 7 day 1, and baseline, blood was sampled. Clones were read by immunoSEQ multiplex PCR, and TCRdb kept only the in-frame ones, dropping some. The table lists 40,000 to 50,000 clones, roughly four fifths of them singletons. Overall study results and limits: Some nonresponders likewise displayed low normalized T-cell clonal expansion. At 0.1 to 3.0 mg/kg, clonal expansion of CD4+ and CD8+ blood T cells had occurred by week 6.

Of note for this clone: Its specificity is not known.

The J segment lost 2 bases and the V segment lost 9 bases, leaving 12 bases of the junction unmatched. The CDR3 consists of 15 residues. The germline CDR1 and CDR2 sequences are LNHDA and SQIVND (reference sequence). The clonotype was recovered from an adult with an advanced solid tumor such as melanoma, head and neck, liver or kidney cancer. The rearrangement joins TRBV19 to TRBJ1-2, with TRBD1 identical over 7 bases. The material sequenced was CD4+ or CD8+ T cells sorted from blood, taken in a trial of the OX40 agonist ivuxolimab. The CDR3 protein is CARQTDREANYGYTF. The DNA of the CDR3 is TGTGCCAGACAGACTGACAGGGAGGCCAACTATGGCTACACCTTC.